Shown below are 8 T cell receptor beta chains from a single sample sequenced in a study of metastatic and nonmetastatic thyroid tumors. All patients were treatment-naive before thyroid surgery. MiXCR was used by TCRdb to re-call the PCR reads. The sample has under 25,000 clones, approximately 24% seen once; the top ten hold about 8.1%. The source material was adjacent normal tissue. Receptors originate from a female donor with papillary thyroid cancer or a benign thyroid nodule (not recorded which). Some clones in this sample may be carry-over from other donors' samples.

In its sample, this clone ranks as medium-sized. This rearrangement joins TRBV12-3 or TRBV12-4 to TRBJ2-1, with 7 nucleotides matching TRBD2. Unmatched junction bases numbered 3, after V lost 5 bases and J lost 5 bases. This CDR3 has 13 amino acids. CDR3 coding DNA: TGTGCCAGCAGTCCGGGACTAAACAATGAGCAGTTCTTC. This gives the protein CASSPGLNNEQFF.

A remark on this clone: Germline and junction disagree at one end, which may indicate a read error. Other DNA sequences in the sample encode the same CDR3. V is TRBV7-7 and J is TRBJ2-2, with D possibly matching TRBD1 (5 bases). There are 14 residues in the CDR3. Germline V CDR1 and CDR2: SSHAT, FNYEAQ (reference sequence). This CDR3 is CASSSDTTTGELFF. The CDR3 DNA reads as TGTGCTAGCAGCTCGGACACCACTACCGGGGAGCTGTTTTTT.

This clone was picked up a small number of times. At one of its ends the junction is not consistent with the germline gene, which may arise from a read error. The rearrangement joins TRBV10-2 to TRBJ2-7; TRBD2 agrees at 8 bases. CDR3 length: 16 amino acids. Germline CDR1 reads WSHSY; CDR2 reads SAAADI. The CDR3 is CASSETIGRAWHEQYF. In DNA, the CDR3 is TGCGCTAGCAGTGAGACTATCGGGAGGGCCTGGCACGAGCAGTACTTC.

The V and J genes are TRBV7-6 and TRBJ1-2, with TRBD1 matching 8 bases. V gave up 1 base and J gave up 4 bases; unmatched junction bases: 2. CDR3 length: 14 amino acids. Germline V CDR1 and CDR2: SGHVS, FNYEAQ. The CDR3 DNA is TGTGCCAGCAGCTTAGACACAGGGGGCTATGGCTACACCTTC. It codes for CASSLDTGGYGYTF.

The chain joins TRBV12-3 or TRBV12-4 to TRBJ1-2, with D unclear. The CDR3 covers 15 residues. The V and J ends lost 5 bases and 4 bases respectively, with 17 bases between them. This CDR3 reads CASSRGRLLGYGYTF. The CDR3, as DNA: TGTGCCAGCAGTCGGGGTAGGCTCCTTGGCTATGGCTACACCTTC.

The chain couples TRBV20-1 to TRBJ2-1; 7 bases match TRBD1. Trimming removed 0 bases from V and 14 bases from J; junction bases left unmatched: 13. Germline loops: CDR1 DFQATT, CDR2 SNEGSKA (reference sequence). The CDR3 is 14 amino acids. CDR3 nucleotide sequence: TGCAGTGCTAGAGACTTCCGGGACAGCGTCCGGAAGTTCTTC. It encodes CSARDFRDSVRKFF.

V and J are TRBV30 and TRBJ2-3; 7 nucleotides match TRBD1. The germline gives CDR1 GTSNPN, CDR2 SVGIG (reference sequence). The junction had 8 bases not matched to a gene; V was cut back by 3 bases and J by 2 bases. The CDR3 loop spans 15 amino acids. The CDR3 coding sequence is TGTGCCTGGAGCCTAGGGGGCAGAAACACAGATACGCAGTATTTT. This codes for CAWSLGGRNTDTQYF.

In its sample, this clone ranks as medium-sized (0.01 to 0.1%). At the DNA level, this CDR3 is encoded by other sequences in the same sample as well. The chain links TRBV11-2 to TRBJ2-2, with D possibly TRBD2 on 5 matching bases. This CDR3 is 14 amino acids long. Germline loops: CDR1 SGHAT, CDR2 FQNNGV. The V end was cut by 3 bases, the J end by 6 bases, with 11 bases between. The CDR3 DNA follows: TGTGCCAGCAGCTTTTTCGGGATCGCCGGGGAGCTGTTTTTT. Its translation is CASSFFGIAGELFF.